Below are 9 T cell receptor beta chains sequenced from a single sample in a study of blood T cell repertoires in COVID-19. TCRdb's copy holds only in-frame clones and misses some; the assay was immunoSEQ multiplex PCR. The sample consists of about 170,000 clones, around 82% of them appearing once. The specimen sequenced was peripheral blood. Receptors originate from a man in his fifties or sixties who had recovered from COVID-19.

The rearrangement uses TRBV5-5 and TRBJ2-7; D is unclear. Looked up from germline, CDR1 is SGHKS and CDR2 is YYEKEE (reference sequence). V lost 0 bases and J 2 bases, leaving 9 bases between the germline ends. The CDR3 spans 14 residues. The CDR3 sequence: CASSLGAQTYEQYF. The CDR3 DNA follows: TGTGCCAGCAGCTTGGGAGCGCAGACCTACGAGCAGTACTTC.

The chain has TRBV14 and TRBJ1-3; D remains ambiguous. V lost 8 bases and J 0 bases, leaving 5 bases between the germline ends. This CDR3 has 12 amino acids. Germline assignment: CDR1 SGHDN and CDR2 FVKESK. DNA of the CDR3: TGTGCCAGCCGGTTCTCTGGAAACACCATATATTTT. Translating gives CASRFSGNTIYF.

V gene TRBV28 combines with J gene TRBJ2-7; 11 bases align to TRBD1. The CDR3 length is 14 residues. J lost 6 bases, V lost 6 bases, and 7 bases had no gene match. Per germline, CDR1 MDHEN and CDR2 SYDVKM. The CDR3 region is CASRISGTGGEQYF. The CDR3 DNA reads TGTGCCAGCAGGATCTCCGGGACAGGGGGCGAGCAGTACTTC. Filled out from reference TRBV28 and TRBJ2-7, the complete variable domain reads DVKVTQSSRYLVKRTGEKVFLECVQDMDHENMFWYRQDPGLGLRLIYFSYDVKMKEKGDIPEGYSVSREKKERFSLILESASTNQTSMYLCASRISGTGGEQYFGPGTRLTVT.

This clone is a singleton in its sample. V and J are TRBV6-2 or TRBV6-3 and TRBJ2-1, with TRBD1 identical over 11 bases. V trimming: 4 bases; J trimming: 6 bases; junction bases outside the gene matches: 5. The CDR3 spans 15 residues. The germline CDR1 and CDR2 sequences are MNHEY and SVGEGT. The DNA of the CDR3 is TGTGCCAGCAGTTTGGGGGGGACAGGGGGCAATGAGCAGTTCTTC. It translates to CASSLGGTGGNEQFF.

The CDR3 DNA follows: TGTGCCAGCAGTTACTCGACGAACCCGGGGAATGAGCAGTTCTTC. Residues: CASSYSTNPGNEQFF. V usage is TRBV6-5 and J usage is TRBJ2-1; D is possibly TRBD2 (5 bases). This CDR3 comprises 15 residues. V shed 0 bases and J shed 7 bases, with 13 bases lying between them. Germline values: CDR1 MNHEY, CDR2 SVGAGI.

The V and J genes are TRBV6-1 and TRBJ1-1; the match to TRBD1 covers 7 bases. The CDR3 length is 15 residues. With V trimmed by 2 bases and J by 1 base, 4 bases remained unmatched. Germline CDR1 and CDR2: MNHNS and SASEGT. Here the CDR3 reads CASSEWGQWNTEAFF. The CDR3 coding sequence is TGTGCCAGCAGTGAATGGGGACAGTGGAACACTGAAGCTTTCTTT.

The chain links TRBV9 to TRBJ1-3; 8 bases map to TRBD1. This CDR3 is built from 16 residues. V trimming: 3 bases; J trimming: 0 bases; junction bases outside the gene matches: 5. Per germline, CDR1 SGDLS and CDR2 YYNGEE. The CDR3 sequence is CASSDGQGFSGNTIYF. The CDR3 coding sequence is TGTGCCAGCAGCGACGGACAGGGCTTCTCTGGAAACACCATATATTTT.

In its sample, this clone was seen once. Other DNA sequences in the sample encode the same CDR3. V gene TRBV6-5 combines with J gene TRBJ2-7, with D uncertain. V was clipped by 0 bases and J by 6 bases, with 6 bases between them. Germline V lookup: CDR1 MNHEY, CDR2 SVGAGI. This CDR3 region has 12 residues. CDR3 region: CASSYSTGEQYF. The CDR3 region has the DNA TGTGCCAGCAGTTACTCTACTGGCGAGCAGTACTTC.

The V and J genes are TRBV7-3 and TRBJ2-2, with 10 bases identical to TRBD2. V lost 5 bases, J lost 7 bases, and 16 bases stayed unmatched. This CDR3 contains 18 residues. Per the germline V gene, CDR1 is SGHTA and CDR2 is FQGTGA. The CDR3 region is CASSPSAGGPFGSGELFF. The CDR3 DNA follows: TGTGCCAGCAGCCCATCAGCGGGGGGGCCATTCGGTAGCGGGGAGCTGTTTTTT.